This TCR beta chain is drawn from a study of shared clonotypes between healthy human individuals. Clones were sequenced by immunoSEQ multiplex PCR, and TCRdb holds only the in-frame ones, with some missing. The table records over a million clones, 70% to 80% of them present only once. The sample comprised memory CD4+ T cells from PBMCs. Documented subset: CD45RA-negative fraction. The TCR was taken from a man aged 18 to 29 in good health. Some clones in this sample may be carry-over from other donors' samples.

Here the CDR3 reads CASSQGQVTNTGELFF. CDR3 sequence (DNA): TGCGCCAGCAGCCAAGGTCAAGTAACGAACACCGGGGAGCTGTTTTTT. The chain has TRBV4-1 and TRBJ2-2; D gene uncertain. The CDR3 length is 16 residues. CDR1 and CDR2 from the germline V gene are MGHRA and YSYEKL. Deletions cut 1 base from V and 0 bases from J, with 9 bases between.